These 3 T cell receptor beta chains originate from one sample sequenced in a study of CD4 T cells in relation to SARS-CoV-2 and coronaviruses. Profiling relied on immunoSEQ multiplex PCR, and the TCRdb table lists in-frame clones only, not all of them. The sample includes 35,000 to 45,000 clones, about 86% of them seen just once. Antigens for these TCRs are unknown. The specimen was naive CD4+ T cells from PBMCs, cultured in vitro. This sample's subset: naive CD4+ T cells isolated by negative enrichment. The source is an adult with COVID-19.

The rearrangement uses TRBV24-1 and TRBJ1-2; no reliable D call. This CDR3 contains 12 residues. The V gene's germline CDR1 is KGHDR and CDR2 SFDVKD. V was pared by 3 bases and J by 3 bases, with 4 bases between. In nucleotides, the CDR3 is TGTGCCACCAGTGATATTGACTATGGCTACACCTTC. Its protein is CATSDIDYGYTF.

This chain uses TRBV11-2 with TRBJ1-6, with a possible D match to TRBD1 (5 bases). The CDR3 covers 15 residues. Germline-derived CDR1 and CDR2 are SGHAT and FQNNGV. The V gene lost 5 bases and the J gene lost 8 bases, with 16 bases spanning the gap. CDR3 bases: TGTGCCAGCAGCCCGGCCGCAGGGTTTGATTCACCCCTCCACTTT. Amino acid sequence: CASSPAAGFDSPLHF.

V and J are TRBV28 and TRBJ1-5, with unresolved D. The CDR3 has 12 residues. Trimming stripped 9 bases from V and 3 bases from J, with 9 bases between. The germline gives CDR1 MDHEN, CDR2 SYDVKM. The CDR3 DNA reads as TGTGCCAGTAGACGGTACAATCAGCCCCAGCATTTT. Protein: CASRRYNQPQHF.